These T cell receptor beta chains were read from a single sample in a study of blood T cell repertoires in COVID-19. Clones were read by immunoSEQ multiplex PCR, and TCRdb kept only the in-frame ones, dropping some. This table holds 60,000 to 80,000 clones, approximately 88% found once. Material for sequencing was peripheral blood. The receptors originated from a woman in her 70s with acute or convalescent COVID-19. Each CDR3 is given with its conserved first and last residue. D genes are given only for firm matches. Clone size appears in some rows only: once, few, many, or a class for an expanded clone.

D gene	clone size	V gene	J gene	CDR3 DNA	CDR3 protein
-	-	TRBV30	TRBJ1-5	TGTGCCTGGAGTCCCTCCCAGGACAATCAGCCCCAGCATTTT	CAWSPSQDNQPQHF
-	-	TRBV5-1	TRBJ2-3	TGCGCCAGCAGCTTGGATGGGGCCCGCACAGATACGCAGTATTTT	CASSLDGARTDTQYF
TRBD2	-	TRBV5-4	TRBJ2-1	TGTGCCAGCAAGAAGTCCGGGACTAGCGGCAATGAGCAGTTCTTC	CASKKSGTSGNEQFF
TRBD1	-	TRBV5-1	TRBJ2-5	TGCGCCAGCAGCTCCCGGGACAGGGAACGAGAGACCCAGTACTTC	CASSSRDRERETQYF
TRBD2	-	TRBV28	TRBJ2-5	TGTGCCAGCAGTCCCCTTGGCGGGGGAGTTGAGACCCAGTACTTC	CASSPLGGGVETQYF
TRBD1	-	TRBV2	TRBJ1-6	TGTGCCAGCAGGGGACAGGGTAACGGGAATTCACCCCTCCACTTT	CASRGQGNGNSPLHF
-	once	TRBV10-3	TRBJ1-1	TGTGCCATCCACAGTGTAGAGGGAACTGAAGCTTTCTTT	CAIHSVEGTEAFF
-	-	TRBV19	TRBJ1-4	TGTGCCAGCACTCTCAGGCCTGCACTTAACGAAAAACTGTTTTTT	CASTLRPALNEKLFF
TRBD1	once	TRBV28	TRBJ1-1	TGTGCCAGCAGTTATACAGGGGGCCTCGACACTGAAGCTTTCTTT	CASSYTGGLDTEAFF
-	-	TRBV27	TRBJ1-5	TGTGCCAGCCGGATGGGGACATCTAGCAATCAGCCCCAGCATTTT	CASRMGTSSNQPQHF
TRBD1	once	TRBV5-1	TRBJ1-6	TGCGCCAGCAGCCTTACCGCCGGGACAGGGAATTCACCCCTCCACTTT	CASSLTAGTGNSPLHF
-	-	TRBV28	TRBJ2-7	TGTGCCAGCAGCCGGGAACGAGGCTCCGAGCAGTACTTC	CASSRERGSEQYF
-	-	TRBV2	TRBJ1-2	TGTGCCAGCACCCCGGACACGATCTATGGCTACACCTTC	CASTPDTIYGYTF
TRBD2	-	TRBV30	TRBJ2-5	TGTGCCTGGAGTGCTGGACTAGCGGGGGCCGGGGGGACCCAGTACTTC	CAWSAGLAGAGGTQYF
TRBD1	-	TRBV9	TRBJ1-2	TGTGCCAGCAGCACGGGACAGGGGGAATATGGCTACACCTTC	CASSTGQGEYGYTF
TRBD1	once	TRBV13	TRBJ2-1	TGTGCCAGCAGCTTGGGACAGGGATACAATGAGCAGTTCTTC	CASSLGQGYNEQFF
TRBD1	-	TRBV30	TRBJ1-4	TGTGCCTGGAGCCCCTTGGGGGACAGGGACGAAAAACTGTTTTTT	CAWSPLGDRDEKLFF
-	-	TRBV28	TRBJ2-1	TGTGCCAGCAGTTTACAGTACAATGAGCAGTTCTTC	CASSLQYNEQFF
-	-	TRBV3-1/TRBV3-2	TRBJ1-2	TGTGCCAGCAGCCAAGTCGTACAGGATCTCTATGGCTACACCTTC	CASSQVVQDLYGYTF
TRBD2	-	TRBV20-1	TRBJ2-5	TGCAGTGCTAGTGGGGGGACTAGTGGCCAAGAGACCCAGTACTTC	CSASGGTSGQETQYF
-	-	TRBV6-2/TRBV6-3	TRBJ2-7	TGTGCCAGCAGTTACTCGAGAACCTACGAGCAGTACTTC	CASSYSRTYEQYF
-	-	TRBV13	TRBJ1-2	TGTGCCAGCAGCGACAGAAGGGACTATGGCTACACCTTC	CASSDRRDYGYTF
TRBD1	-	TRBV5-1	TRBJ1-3	TGCGCCAGCAGCTTGGTCGGGACAGGGTATGGAAACACCATATATTTT	CASSLVGTGYGNTIYF
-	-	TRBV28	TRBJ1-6	TGTGCCAGCAGTTCGAACCCGGGGGGGCTCGCCGGGCTCTCCCCCCTCCACTTT	CASSSNPGGLAGLSPLHF
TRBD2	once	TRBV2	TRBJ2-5	TGTGCCAGCGGACCAAGCGGGGGAGAGACCCAGTACTTC	CASGPSGGETQYF
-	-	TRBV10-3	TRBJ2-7	TGTGCCATCAGTGAGCCTCAGGGGCTATCAAAAAACTCCTACGAGCAGTACTTC	CAISEPQGLSKNSYEQYF
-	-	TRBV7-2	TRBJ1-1	TGTGCCAGCAGCTTAGGTCTAAAAACTGAAGCTTTCTTT	CASSLGLKTEAFF
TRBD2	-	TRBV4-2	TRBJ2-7	TGTGCCAGCAGCCAAGATCACGGACTAGCGGGACCCGAGCAGTACTTC	CASSQDHGLAGPEQYF
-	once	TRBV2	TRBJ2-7	TGTGCCAGCAGGGACTCCTTGGGGAGAGGCGAGCAGTACTTC	CASRDSLGRGEQYF